This T cell receptor beta chain was profiled in a study of blood T cell repertoires in COVID-19. The overall study: Specimens from acute and convalescent COVID-19 originated in the United States, Italy and Spain. T cells, B-cell-depleted T cells, or PBMCs provided the cDNA or gDNA that served as material.

As originally analysed: The authors estimated nucleated cell counts from reference gene primer amplification. Sequencing was performed with immunoSEQ multiplex PCR; in TCRdb, only in-frame clones are kept and a portion is missing. That table supplies the V and J calls and clone size; D and trimming were determined from the DNA. This table has over 30,000 clones, 75% to 90% appearing once. Sequenced sample: peripheral blood. This TCR derives from an older man with acute or convalescent COVID-19.

As DNA, the CDR3 is TGTGCCACCAGCGGGCGGGACAGGGTAACAGATACGCAGTATTTT. It encodes CATSGRDRVTDTQYF. The chain is built from TRBV15 and TRBJ2-3; 9 positions agree with TRBD1. Germline V lookup: CDR1 LNHNV, CDR2 YYDKDF (reference sequence). This CDR3 is built from 15 residues. Unmatched junction bases numbered 6, after V lost 5 bases and J lost 3 bases.